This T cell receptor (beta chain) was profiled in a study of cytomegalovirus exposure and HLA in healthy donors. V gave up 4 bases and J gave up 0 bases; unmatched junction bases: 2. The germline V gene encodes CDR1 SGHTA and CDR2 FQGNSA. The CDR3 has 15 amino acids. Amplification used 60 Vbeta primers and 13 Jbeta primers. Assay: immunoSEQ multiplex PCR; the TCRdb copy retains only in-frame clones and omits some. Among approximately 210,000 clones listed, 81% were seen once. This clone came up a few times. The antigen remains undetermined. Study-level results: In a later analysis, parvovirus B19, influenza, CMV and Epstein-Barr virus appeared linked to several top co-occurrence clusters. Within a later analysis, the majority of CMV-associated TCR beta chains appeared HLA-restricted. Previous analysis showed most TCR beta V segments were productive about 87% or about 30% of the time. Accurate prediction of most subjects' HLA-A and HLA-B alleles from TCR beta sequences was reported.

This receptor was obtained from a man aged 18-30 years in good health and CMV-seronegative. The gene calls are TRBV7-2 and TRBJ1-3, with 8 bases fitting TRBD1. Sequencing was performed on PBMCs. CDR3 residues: CASSSDRASGNTIYF. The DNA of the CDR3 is TGTGCCAGCAGCTCGGACAGGGCCTCTGGAAACACCATATATTTT.